This is a list of T cell receptor beta chains from one sample in a study of blood T cell repertoires in COVID-19. The repertoire was sequenced with immunoSEQ multiplex PCR; TCRdb's copy has only in-frame clones and lacks some. The table includes roughly 85,000 clones, about nine tenths detected once. The sequencing sample was made of peripheral blood. The receptors come from a man aged 50 to 59 with active or convalescent COVID-19. Each CDR3 is given with its conserved first and last residue. A D gene is named only where the DNA matches it firmly. Clone sizes are given selectively: once, few, many, or a class where the clone is expanded.

clone size: .
J gene: TRBJ2-2
D gene: TRBD1
V gene: TRBV23-1
CDR3 protein: CPTTRQGVNTGELFF
CDR3 DNA: TGCCCCACCACCCGACAGGGGGTAAACACCGGGGAGCTGTTTTTT

clone size: .
J gene: TRBJ1-2
D gene: .
V gene: TRBV30
CDR3 protein: CAWSTYEGVTYGYTF
CDR3 DNA: TGTGCCTGGAGTACTTATGAGGGAGTAACCTATGGCTACACCTTC

clone size: once
J gene: TRBJ2-1
D gene: .
V gene: TRBV29-1
CDR3 protein: CSVEYENGYNEQFF
CDR3 DNA: TGCAGCGTTGAGTATGAGAACGGGTACAATGAGCAGTTCTTC

clone size: .
J gene: TRBJ2-7
D gene: .
V gene: TRBV6-1
CDR3 protein: CASSETTYEQYF
CDR3 DNA: TGTGCCAGCAGTGAAACAACCTACGAGCAGTACTTC

clone size: once
J gene: TRBJ2-5
D gene: .
V gene: TRBV30
CDR3 protein: CAWSVGDTVGETQYF
CDR3 DNA: TGTGCCTGGAGTGTAGGGGACACCGTCGGGGAGACCCAGTACTTC

clone size: .
J gene: TRBJ2-1
D gene: .
V gene: TRBV19
CDR3 protein: CASSIGRALSSYNEQFF
CDR3 DNA: TGTGCCAGTAGTATAGGCCGTGCACTAAGCTCCTACAATGAGCAGTTCTTC

clone size: .
J gene: TRBJ2-2
D gene: TRBD2
V gene: TRBV4-1
CDR3 protein: CASSHLWTSGGAATGELFF
CDR3 DNA: TGCGCCAGCAGCCATCTCTGGACTAGCGGGGGGGCCGCGACCGGGGAGCTGTTTTTT

clone size: .
J gene: TRBJ2-1
D gene: .
V gene: TRBV11-2
CDR3 protein: CASSSRGTYNEQFF
CDR3 DNA: TGTGCCAGCAGCTCAAGAGGGACTTACAATGAGCAGTTCTTC

clone size: few
J gene: TRBJ2-7
D gene: TRBD2
V gene: TRBV10-1
CDR3 protein: CASSEVRGDSYEQYF
CDR3 DNA: TGCGCCAGCAGTGAGGTCCGGGGGGATAGCTACGAGCAGTACTTC

clone size: few
J gene: TRBJ1-6
D gene: TRBD1
V gene: TRBV14
CDR3 protein: CASSHRTGNSPLHF
CDR3 DNA: TGTGCCAGCAGCCACCGGACAGGGAATTCACCCCTCCACTTT

clone size: .
J gene: TRBJ2-2
D gene: TRBD1
V gene: TRBV6-1
CDR3 protein: CASSVGLGTGVNWELFF
CDR3 DNA: TGTGCCAGCAGTGTAGGCCTGGGGACAGGGGTTAATTGGGAGCTGTTTTTT

clone size: .
J gene: TRBJ1-5
D gene: TRBD1
V gene: TRBV6-9
CDR3 protein: CASSYYSGQINQPQHF
CDR3 DNA: TGTGCCAGCAGTTATTATTCGGGACAGATAAATCAGCCCCAGCATTTT

clone size: .
J gene: TRBJ2-5
D gene: .
V gene: TRBV19
CDR3 protein: CASASGETQYF
CDR3 DNA: TGTGCCAGTGCCTCGGGAGAGACCCAGTACTTC

clone size: .
J gene: TRBJ2-3
D gene: .
V gene: TRBV6-2/TRBV6-3
CDR3 protein: CASSLYRGDTQYF
CDR3 DNA: TGTGCCAGCAGTCTATATCGCGGCGATACGCAGTATTTT

clone size: .
J gene: TRBJ1-1
D gene: TRBD1
V gene: TRBV19
CDR3 protein: CATDRGLSGTEAFF
CDR3 DNA: TGTGCCACAGACAGGGGGCTTAGCGGCACTGAAGCTTTCTTT

clone size: .
J gene: TRBJ1-4
D gene: .
V gene: TRBV7-9
CDR3 protein: CASSSQTSPGGQKLFF
CDR3 DNA: TGTGCCAGCAGCTCCCAGACTAGCCCGGGGGGTCAAAAACTGTTTTTT

clone size: .
J gene: TRBJ2-7
D gene: TRBD2
V gene: TRBV6-5
CDR3 protein: CASTQSWRECDEQYF
CDR3 DNA: TGTGCCAGCACCCAGAGTTGGCGGGAGTGCGACGAGCAGTACTTC

clone size: .
J gene: TRBJ2-2
D gene: .
V gene: TRBV5-1
CDR3 protein: CASHKAQGSNTGELFF
CDR3 DNA: TGCGCCAGCCATAAGGCCCAGGGCTCGAACACCGGGGAGCTGTTTTTT

clone size: few
J gene: TRBJ2-3
D gene: TRBD2
V gene: TRBV9
CDR3 protein: CASSVVSSGVTDTQYF
CDR3 DNA: TGTGCCAGCAGCGTAGTTTCCAGCGGGGTAACAGATACGCAGTATTTT

clone size: .
J gene: TRBJ2-7
D gene: .
V gene: TRBV13
CDR3 protein: CASSPAGQGFSEQYF
CDR3 DNA: TGTGCCAGCAGCCCTGCGGGGCAGGGTTTTAGCGAGCAGTACTTC

clone size: .
J gene: TRBJ1-5
D gene: .
V gene: TRBV4-1
CDR3 protein: CASSQAGDGGISQPQHF
CDR3 DNA: TGCGCCAGCAGCCAAGCAGGGGATGGGGGCATCAGTCAGCCCCAGCATTTT

clone size: .
J gene: TRBJ1-6
D gene: TRBD1
V gene: TRBV3-1/TRBV3-2
CDR3 protein: CASSQGQNSPLHF
CDR3 DNA: TGTGCCAGCAGCCAGGGACAGAATTCACCCCTCCACTTT

clone size: .
J gene: TRBJ2-1
D gene: TRBD2
V gene: TRBV7-2
CDR3 protein: CASSPLRGVDNEQFF
CDR3 DNA: TGTGCCAGCAGCCCCCTGCGGGGGGTCGACAATGAGCAGTTCTTC

clone size: .
J gene: TRBJ1-6
D gene: TRBD1
V gene: TRBV2
CDR3 protein: CATTGQTYNSPLHF
CDR3 DNA: TGTGCCACCACGGGACAGACTTATAATTCACCCCTCCACTTT

clone size: .
J gene: TRBJ1-2
D gene: .
V gene: TRBV6-5
CDR3 protein: CASSLERGVGYGYTF
CDR3 DNA: TGTGCCAGCAGTTTAGAACGGGGGGTCGGCTATGGCTACACCTTC

clone size: few
J gene: TRBJ1-6
D gene: TRBD1
V gene: TRBV29-1
CDR3 protein: CSVDLGQNYNSPLHF
CDR3 DNA: TGCAGCGTTGACCTGGGACAGAACTATAATTCACCCCTCCACTTT

clone size: .
J gene: TRBJ1-2
D gene: .
V gene: TRBV14
CDR3 protein: CASSQARGYGYTF
CDR3 DNA: TGTGCCAGCAGCCAGGCCCGAGGCTATGGCTACACCTTC

clone size: .
J gene: TRBJ2-5
D gene: TRBD2
V gene: TRBV6-5
CDR3 protein: CASSGGGIGTQYF
CDR3 DNA: TGTGCCAGCTCCGGGGGAGGGATTGGGACCCAGTACTTC

clone size: .
J gene: TRBJ2-7
D gene: TRBD1
V gene: TRBV5-6
CDR3 protein: CASSSGTGMSEYF
CDR3 DNA: TGTGCCAGCAGCTCAGGGACAGGGATGTCAGAGTACTTC

clone size: .
J gene: TRBJ2-7
D gene: TRBD2
V gene: TRBV5-1
CDR3 protein: CASSLGTSGAYEQYF
CDR3 DNA: TGCGCCAGCAGCTTGGGTACTAGCGGGGCCTACGAGCAGTACTTC

clone size: .
J gene: TRBJ1-4
D gene: .
V gene: TRBV30
CDR3 protein: CAWSPFQGNFDPAEKLFF
CDR3 DNA: TGTGCCTGGAGCCCATTTCAGGGGAATTTTGATCCGGCGGAAAAACTGTTTTTT

clone size: .
J gene: TRBJ2-1
D gene: TRBD2
V gene: TRBV30
CDR3 protein: CAWDTGTSGYNEQFF
CDR3 DNA: TGTGCCTGGGATACTGGGACTAGCGGATACAATGAGCAGTTCTTC

clone size: .
J gene: TRBJ1-4
D gene: TRBD1
V gene: TRBV13
CDR3 protein: CASSLFRDRGPDNEKLFF
CDR3 DNA: TGTGCCAGCAGCCTCTTCCGGGACAGGGGCCCAGATAATGAAAAACTGTTTTTT

clone size: .
J gene: TRBJ2-1
D gene: TRBD2
V gene: TRBV11-2
CDR3 protein: CASSLTSGTYNEQFF
CDR3 DNA: TGTGCCAGCAGCTTGACTAGCGGGACTTACAATGAGCAGTTCTTC

clone size: .
J gene: TRBJ1-1
D gene: .
V gene: TRBV12-5
CDR3 protein: CASGNTGTKGNTEAFF
CDR3 DNA: TGTGCTAGTGGTAACACAGGCACCAAAGGGAACACTGAAGCTTTCTTT

clone size: .
J gene: TRBJ2-5
D gene: .
V gene: TRBV15
CDR3 protein: CATSRDLLETQYF
CDR3 DNA: TGTGCCACCAGCAGAGATCTCTTGGAGACCCAGTACTTC

clone size: .
J gene: TRBJ1-5
D gene: .
V gene: TRBV30
CDR3 protein: CAVGGGYSNQPQHF
CDR3 DNA: TGTGCTGTCGGGGGGGGATATAGCAATCAGCCCCAGCATTTT

clone size: .
J gene: TRBJ2-1
D gene: .
V gene: TRBV11-2
CDR3 protein: CASSTRQHLTLSLYNEQFF
CDR3 DNA: TGTGCCAGCAGCACGCGACAGCATCTGACGTTGTCTTTATACAATGAGCAGTTCTTC

clone size: .
J gene: TRBJ2-2
D gene: .
V gene: TRBV14
CDR3 protein: CASSPRLINTGELFF
CDR3 DNA: TGTGCCAGCAGCCCGAGGCTAATTAACACCGGGGAGCTGTTTTTT

clone size: few
J gene: TRBJ2-7
D gene: TRBD2
V gene: TRBV6-5
CDR3 protein: CASRLAGGPYEQYF
CDR3 DNA: TGTGCCAGCCGACTAGCGGGAGGCCCCTACGAGCAGTACTTC

clone size: .
J gene: TRBJ1-2
D gene: TRBD1
V gene: TRBV27
CDR3 protein: CASSKTGTGIRYTF
CDR3 DNA: TGTGCCAGCAGTAAAACCGGGACAGGGATTCGCTACACCTTC

clone size: .
J gene: TRBJ2-7
D gene: .
V gene: TRBV3-1/TRBV3-2
CDR3 protein: CASSQEGGLSYEQYF
CDR3 DNA: TGTGCCAGCAGCCAAGAGGGGGGGCTCTCCTACGAGCAGTACTTC

clone size: .
J gene: TRBJ1-1
D gene: .
V gene: TRBV29-1
CDR3 protein: CSVVRGEGTEAFF
CDR3 DNA: TGCAGCGTTGTTCGGGGTGAGGGCACTGAAGCTTTCTTT

clone size: .
J gene: TRBJ1-2
D gene: TRBD1
V gene: TRBV5-4
CDR3 protein: CASSLGQGASYGYTF
CDR3 DNA: TGTGCCAGCAGCTTGGGACAGGGGGCTTCCTATGGCTACACCTTC

clone size: .
J gene: TRBJ2-1
D gene: TRBD2
V gene: TRBV10-3
CDR3 protein: CAISEGGRDYNEQFF
CDR3 DNA: TGTGCCATCAGTGAGGGCGGGAGAGACTACAATGAGCAGTTCTTC

clone size: .
J gene: TRBJ2-5
D gene: TRBD2
V gene: TRBV6-6
CDR3 protein: CASSPSGRRETQYF
CDR3 DNA: TGTGCCAGCAGTCCTAGCGGGAGAAGAGAGACCCAGTACTTC

clone size: .
J gene: TRBJ1-2
D gene: .
V gene: TRBV30
CDR3 protein: CAWSVRRGSTNYGYTF
CDR3 DNA: TGTGCCTGGAGTGTACGGAGGGGCTCTACCAACTATGGCTACACCTTC

clone size: .
J gene: TRBJ2-7
D gene: .
V gene: TRBV6-1
CDR3 protein: CASSENTRAWPSYEQYF
CDR3 DNA: TGTGCCAGCAGTGAAAATACTAGAGCCTGGCCCTCCTACGAGCAGTACTTC

clone size: .
J gene: TRBJ1-1
D gene: .
V gene: TRBV21-1
CDR3 protein: CASSRRSRVSNTEAFF
CDR3 DNA: TGTGCCAGCAGCCGTAGATCCAGGGTATCAAACACTGAAGCTTTCTTT

clone size: .
J gene: TRBJ2-5
D gene: TRBD2
V gene: TRBV30
CDR3 protein: CAWTSGGRKETQYF
CDR3 DNA: TGTGCCTGGACGAGCGGGGGAAGAAAAGAGACCCAGTACTTC

clone size: .
J gene: TRBJ1-5
D gene: .
V gene: TRBV7-9
CDR3 protein: CASSPSVLEERSNQPQHF
CDR3 DNA: TGTGCCAGCAGCCCCTCCGTCCTTGAGGAGAGGAGCAATCAGCCCCAGCATTTT